This T cell receptor (beta chain) was found in a study of T cell repertoires in cytomegalovirus infection. About the research overall: Alongside well-studied HLA-B-restricted CMV epitopes, recently identified HLA-C-restricted CMV epitopes were also used. Indications came from public TCR beta signatures; they pointed to CMV infection and to a matching HLA type.

Germline CDR1 LNHDA, CDR2 SQIVND (reference sequence). The CDR3 has 15 residues. Germline trimming cut 4 bases from V and 0 bases from J; bases unmatched to any gene: 4. Note on this clonotype: Antigen unknown.

Study-wide findings and caveats: The study found HLA-C-restricted CMV-specific TCR beta clonotypes dominating the ex vivo response. The cumulative frequency of public TCR beta families distinguished individuals who carried CMV together with the relevant HLA.

MiXCR was run by TCRdb on the reads, yielding one entry per CDR3 protein. The data contain about 830,000 distinct CDR3 sequences, about 33% of them singletons. Specimen: cultured CD8+ T cells from PBMCs, collected from culture after CMV antigen stimulation. This receptor was taken from a human donor in good health (CMV status not recorded). Some clones in this sample may be carry-over from other donors' samples. The chain recombines TRBV19 with TRBJ2-7; TRBD2 aligns across 9 bases. The CDR3 sequence is CASSTSSGDSYEQYF. The CDR3, as DNA: TGTGCCAGTAGTACCTCTAGCGGGGACTCCTACGAGCAGTACTTC. The variable domain in full, completed from reference TRBV19 and TRBJ2-7, reads DGGITQSPKYLFRKEGQNVTLSCEQNLNHDAMYWYRQDPGQGLRLIYYSQIVNDFQKGDIAEGYSVSREKKESFPLTVTSAQKNPTAFYLCASSTSSGDSYEQYFGPGTRLTVT.